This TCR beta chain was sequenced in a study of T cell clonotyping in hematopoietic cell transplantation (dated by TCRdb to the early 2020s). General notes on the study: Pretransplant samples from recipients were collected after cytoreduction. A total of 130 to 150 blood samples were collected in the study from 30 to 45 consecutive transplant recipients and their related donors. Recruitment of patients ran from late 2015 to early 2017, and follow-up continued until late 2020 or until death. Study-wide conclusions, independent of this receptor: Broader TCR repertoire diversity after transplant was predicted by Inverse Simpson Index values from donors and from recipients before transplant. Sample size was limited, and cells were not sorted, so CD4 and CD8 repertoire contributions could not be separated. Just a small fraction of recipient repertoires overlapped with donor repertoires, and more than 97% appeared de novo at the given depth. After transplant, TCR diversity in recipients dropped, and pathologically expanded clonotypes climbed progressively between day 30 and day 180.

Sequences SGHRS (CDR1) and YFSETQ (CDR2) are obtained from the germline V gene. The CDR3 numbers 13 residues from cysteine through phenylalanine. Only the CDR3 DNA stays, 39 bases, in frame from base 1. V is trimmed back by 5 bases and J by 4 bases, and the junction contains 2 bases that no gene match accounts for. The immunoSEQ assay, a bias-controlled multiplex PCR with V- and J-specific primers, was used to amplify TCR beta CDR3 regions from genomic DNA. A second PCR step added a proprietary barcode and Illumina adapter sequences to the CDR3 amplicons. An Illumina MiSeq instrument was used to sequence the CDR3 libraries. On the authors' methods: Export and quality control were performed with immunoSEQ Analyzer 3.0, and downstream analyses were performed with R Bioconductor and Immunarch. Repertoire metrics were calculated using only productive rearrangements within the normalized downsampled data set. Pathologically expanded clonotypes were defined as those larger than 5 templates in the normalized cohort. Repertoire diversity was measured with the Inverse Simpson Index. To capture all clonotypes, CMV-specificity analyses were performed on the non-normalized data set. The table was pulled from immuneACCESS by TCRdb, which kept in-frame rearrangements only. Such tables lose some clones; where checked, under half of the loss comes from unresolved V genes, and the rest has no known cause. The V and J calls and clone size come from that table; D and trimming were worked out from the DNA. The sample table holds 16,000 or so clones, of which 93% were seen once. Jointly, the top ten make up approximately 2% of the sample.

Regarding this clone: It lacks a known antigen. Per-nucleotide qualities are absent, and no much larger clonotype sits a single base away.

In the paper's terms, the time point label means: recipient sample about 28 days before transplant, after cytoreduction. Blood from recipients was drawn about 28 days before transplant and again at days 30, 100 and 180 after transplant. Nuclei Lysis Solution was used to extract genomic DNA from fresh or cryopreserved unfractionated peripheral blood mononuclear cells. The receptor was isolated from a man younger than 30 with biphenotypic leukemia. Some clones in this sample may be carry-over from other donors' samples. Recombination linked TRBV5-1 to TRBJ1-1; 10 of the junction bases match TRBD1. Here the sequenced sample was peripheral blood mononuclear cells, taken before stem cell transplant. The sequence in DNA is TGCGCCAGCAGGTGGGACAGGGGCACTGAAGCTTTCTTT. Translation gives CASRWDRGTEAFF.